This T cell receptor (beta chain) was recovered during a study of CD8+ T cells in alopecia areata (dated by TCRdb to 2017 to 2018). Background for the entire study: The treated patients took part in an open-label pilot trial in which moderate-to-severe alopecia areata was treated with oral tofacitinib at 5 to 10 mg twice daily. The study used high-throughput TCRbeta sequencing to examine T cell clonal expansion in alopecia areata, in both the C3H/HeJ mouse model and human patients. Biopsies were taken from tofacitinib-treated patients at baseline and again at 4 and 24 weeks into treatment, and several of those patients also had a later scalp biopsy. Amplification of TCRbeta CDR3 regions was done by immunoSEQ multiplex PCR using 35 Vbeta forward primers and 13 Jbeta reverse primers. RNA was obtained with the PAXgene miRNA kit for fixed scalp, the miRNeasy kit for PBMCs, and the RNeasy kit for mouse skin. Human TCRbeta sequencing covered scalp tissue and sorted CD4+ and CD8+ peripheral blood T cells from patchy and totalis/universalis alopecia areata patients and healthy controls. Scalp clonality was compared across normal scalp (n=4), patchy alopecia areata scalp (n=8), and alopecia totalis/universalis scalp (n=8). In treated patients, disease severity was measured using the SALT score, which gives the percentage of scalp surface area affected. Patients received tofacitinib for 6 to 18 months and were then followed off drug for 6 months to check for delayed response and recurrence. What the research found in general, with its limitations: With tofacitinib, both scalp clonality and the number of expanded CD8+ clones among the top 100 scalp clones went down significantly. Because the treated cohort was small and included a single nonresponder, larger studies are needed to assess links between baseline CD8+ expansion and response. Many expanded lesional clones persisted in scalp and blood during tofacitinib treatment, which may partly explain relapse after stopping treatment. Lesional scalp, especially in alopecia totalis/universalis, showed higher clonality and more expanded CD8+ clones than normal scalp, suggesting antigenic drive. Unlike mouse skin, where gammadelta T cells dominate, normal human skin contains resident alphabeta T cells that get sequenced too, which complicates analysis of the scalp TCR repertoire. Compared with mice, TCR sequences shared between patients were less clear, possibly partly because of HLA diversity across the patient population.

As to this clone: Its cognate antigen has yet to be identified. No qualities accompany the bases; no much larger clone lies one base away.

The library came from the immunoSEQ multiplex PCR assay. To provide template for TCR sequencing, every sample had RNA extracted and reverse transcribed into cDNA. First-strand cDNA was synthesized using SuperScript III with a 2:1 mix of oligo-dT and random hexamers. A synthetic immune receptor repertoire was used to gauge amplification bias, and whatever bias remained was removed computationally. Per the authors' processing: Raw reads were preprocessed to remove errors, and CDR3 was defined by IMGT conventions from the conserved cysteine to phenylalanine. Clonality was computed as 1 minus the Shannon entropy, with the entropy normalized by log2 of the number of productive unique TCRs. Whether scalp clones were CD4 or CD8 was inferred by matching scalp TCRbeta sequences against CD4 and CD8 repertoires sorted from blood. In TCRdb, the immuneACCESS table is reduced to in-frame sequences with V and J assigned. These tables do not hold every clone; where another copy was compared, an unresolved V gene accounts for under half, and the others remain unexplained. V, J and clone size were drawn from that table, and D and trimming were deduced from the DNA. A total of 170,000 or so clones appear in this sample, 53% of them only once. The ten largest clones take up more than 10% of the sample.

What this sample's time point label stands for: about 25 weeks on oral tofacitinib. The treatment or condition label, read with the paper, signifies: oral pan-JAK inhibitor, 5-10 mg twice daily. Peripheral blood and lesional scalp punch biopsies were obtained from patients with alopecia areata. After PBMCs were isolated by density centrifugation and stained for CD3, CD4 and CD8, a FACSAria was used to sort CD4+ and CD8+ T cells. Here V drops 8 bases and J drops 7 bases, and the junction holds 13 bases not matched to any gene. The CDR3 sequence holds 15 residues, the cysteine and phenylalanine included. Only the CDR3 DNA is retained, 45 bases long and in frame from the first base. Per the germline V gene, MNHNS is the CDR1 and SASEGT is the CDR2.

The sequences come from CD8+ T cells sorted from blood, collected at week 24, from a patient treated with tofacitinib. The sequence links TRBV6-1 to TRBJ2-2; TRBD1 agrees with 7 junctional bases. This TCR was recovered from a human donor with alopecia areata. The nucleotide sequence reads TGTGCCAGCGGAGCAGGGACAGTTGGGAACGGGGAGCTGTTTTTT. Translated, this gives CASGAGTVGNGELFF.